These T cell receptor beta chains were read from a single sample in a study of early T cells in non-severe SARS-CoV-2 infection. Each CDR3 protein gets one entry after TCRdb re-called the 5' RACE reads with MiXCR. The sample records some 58,000 distinct CDR3 sequences, around 14% being singletons. Sample: whole blood. All receptors come from an adult who was a healthcare worker with PCR-confirmed SARS-CoV-2 infection or an uninfected control (not recorded which). The CDR3 runs from the conserved cysteine through the conserved F or W. A D gene is named only where the DNA matches it firmly. Clone size is shown for a subset of rows, as once, few, many or a class of expanded clone.

TRBJ2-1	few	.	TRBV29-1	TGCAGCGTGGGCAGGCTTGCCTACAATGAGCAGTTCTTC	CSVGRLAYNEQFF
TRBJ1-2	few	TRBD1	TRBV6-2/TRBV6-3	TGTGCCAGCAGAAAAACCGGGACAGCGCTTTCCTATGGCTACACCTTC	CASRKTGTALSYGYTF
TRBJ2-7	medium-sized	TRBD1	TRBV6-5	TGTGCCAGCAATACAGGGGAAAGGAACGAGCAGTACTTC	CASNTGERNEQYF
TRBJ1-4	few	.	TRBV6-6	TGTGCCAGCAAATTTGACAGTACTAATGAAAAACTGTTTTTT	CASKFDSTNEKLFF
TRBJ2-7	.	.	TRBV27	TGTGCCAGCAGCTCCAGGCAGGCGTCCTACGAGCAGTACTTC	CASSSRQASYEQYF
TRBJ2-5	.	.	TRBV14	TGTGCCAGCAGCCAAGCGTTTGGGGGGACAGAGACCCAGTACTTC	CASSQAFGGTETQYF
TRBJ1-4	.	.	TRBV12-3/TRBV12-4	TGTGCCAGCAGTAAGACAGGAAAGAATGAAAAACTGTTTTTT	CASSKTGKNEKLFF
TRBJ1-2	many	.	TRBV3-1	TGTGCCAGCAGCCGCGCAGATTCTAACTATGGCTACACCTTC	CASSRADSNYGYTF
TRBJ2-7	.	TRBD2	TRBV4-1	TGCGCCAGCAGCCAAGGGGGGGGTAACATCTACGAGCAGTACTTC	CASSQGGGNIYEQYF
TRBJ2-7	few	.	TRBV28	TGTGCCAGCAGCCCTGGACATCTCTACGAGCAGTACTTC	CASSPGHLYEQYF
TRBJ1-1	few	.	TRBV7-9	TGTGCCAGCAGCTTAGAGGGTGCAGAAGGAGCTTTCTTT	CASSLEGAEGAFF
TRBJ2-5	few	.	TRBV11-2	TGTGCCAGCAGCTTCTCCGGGATTGGGACCCAGTACTTC	CASSFSGIGTQYF
TRBJ2-6	.	.	TRBV10-3	TGTGCCATCAGTGCGGGTCCAGGGTCTGGGGCCAACGTCCTGACTTTC	CAISAGPGSGANVLTF
TRBJ1-5	few	.	TRBV6-2/TRBV6-3	TGTGCCAGCAGTTATGAGGCAGGCGTGAGGCCCCAGCATTTT	CASSYEAGVRPQHF
TRBJ1-2	.	.	TRBV12-3/TRBV12-4	TGTGCCAGCAGTCCCTCCCGAACAGGGATGGGAAACTATGGCTACACCTTC	CASSPSRTGMGNYGYTF
TRBJ2-7	many	.	TRBV11-2	TGTGCCAGCAGCTTTGGACCCGAACACTTCGCGCAGTACTTC	CASSFGPEHFAQYF
TRBJ2-1	once	.	TRBV27	TGTGCCAGCAGACAGGGTTTTCGGTCCTACAATGAGCAGTTCTTC	CASRQGFRSYNEQFF
TRBJ2-5	few	TRBD1	TRBV12-3/TRBV12-4	TGTGCCAGCAGTTTCCGGGACAGGGCCCAAGAGACCCAGTACTTC	CASSFRDRAQETQYF
TRBJ2-3	few	TRBD2	TRBV4-2	TGTGCCAGCAGCCAAGATCTAGCGGGTGCAGATACGCAGTATTTT	CASSQDLAGADTQYF